One and the same sample provided the 11 T cell receptor beta chains below, sequenced in a study of OX40 agonist ivuxolimab in advanced cancers. Profiled with immunoSEQ multiplex PCR; TCRdb holds only in-frame clones, not every one. The table includes about 49,000 clones, 85% detected once. Material: CD4+ or CD8+ T cells sorted from blood, obtained in a trial of the OX40 agonist ivuxolimab. The origin of the receptors is an adult with an advanced solid tumor such as melanoma, head and neck, liver or kidney cancer.

Ten or more counts support this clone. The rearrangement joins TRBV9 to TRBJ1-3, with D uncertain. Trimming removed 3 bases from V and 0 bases from J, with 13 bases in between. The CDR3 is made up of 16 amino acids. Germline lookup yields CDR1 SGDLS and CDR2 YYNGEE. The CDR3 DNA sequence: TGTGCCAGCAGCGCCGGGGAAGGTTACTCTGGAAACACCATATATTTT. It is translated as CASSAGEGYSGNTIYF.

V is TRBV2 and J is TRBJ2-3; D remains ambiguous. V lost 11 bases and J 0 bases, leaving 15 bases between the germline ends. Germline values: CDR1 SNHLY, CDR2 FYNNEI. The CDR3 spans 14 residues. This CDR3 reads CAGKGVQSTDTQYF. CDR3 nucleotides: TGTGCCGGTAAGGGTGTCCAAAGCACAGATACGCAGTATTTT.

The rearrangement joins TRBV5-4 to TRBJ2-5; perhaps TRBD2 as D (6 bases). With 1 base removed from V and 3 bases from J, the gap between germline ends came to 16 bases. CDR3 size: 16 residues. Germline V gene data show CDR1 as SGHNT and CDR2 as YYREEE (reference sequence). DNA for the CDR3: TGTGCCAGCAGCTTGTTAGACGACGGGGGTAAAGAGACCCAGTACTTC. Its protein product is CASSLLDDGGKETQYF.

This chain uses TRBV13 with TRBJ2-3; TRBD1 aligns across 7 bases. Germline V gene data show CDR1 as PRHDT and CDR2 as FYEKMQ (reference sequence). The CDR3 is 12 residues long. V gave up 8 bases and J gave up 7 bases; unmatched junction bases: 6. The CDR3 is CASHGQENTQYF. DNA for the CDR3: TGTGCCAGCCACGGACAGGAGAATACGCAGTATTTT.

The rearrangement joins TRBV4-2 to TRBJ2-5; D might be TRBD1 (6 bases). The CDR3 length is 17 residues. Trimming stripped 0 bases from V and 0 bases from J, with 14 bases between. In germline, CDR1 is LGHNA, CDR2 YNFKEQ. The CDR3 spells CASSQEMGHEYQETQYF. The CDR3 DNA reads TGTGCCAGCAGCCAAGAAATGGGACATGAGTACCAAGAGACCCAGTACTTC.

In the case of this clone: A junction end diverges from the germline sequence, so it may reflect a read error. The rearrangement uses TRBV7-9 and TRBJ2-7; 7 positions match TRBD2. Germline CDR1 SEHNR, CDR2 FQNEAQ (reference sequence). The CDR3 is made up of 15 amino acids. CDR3 region: CASSLVGGSPYEQYF. The CDR3 DNA follows: TGTGCCAGCAGCTTAGTGGGAGGGTCCCCCTATGAGCAGTACTTC.

V is TRBV9 and J is TRBJ1-5; D remains unclear. Germline-derived CDR1 and CDR2 are SGDLS and YYNGEE. The CDR3 has 14 amino acids. Deletions cut 1 base from V and 3 bases from J, with 8 bases between. CDR3 DNA: TGTGCCAGCAGCGTACATGGGCTCAATCAGCCCCAGCATTTT. It translates to CASSVHGLNQPQHF.

This chain joins TRBV21-1 and TRBJ1-6. TRBV21-1 is noted as a pseudogene. This CDR3 has 15 residues. CDR3 DNA sequence: TGTGCCAGCAGCAAAGATTCAGGAGTTCGGTCACCCCTCCACTTT. As protein: CASSKDSGVRSPLHF.

This clone has only one observation. This chain uses TRBV10-2 with TRBJ2-1, with D possibly matching TRBD2 (5 bases). In germline, CDR1 is WSHSY, CDR2 SAAADI. Between the trimmed V and J ends, which lost 8 bases and 4 bases, there was a span of 21 bases. The CDR3 contains 16 residues. CDR3 DNA: TGCGCCAGCGATCGGGTGCGGGTGTCAGATTACAATGAGCAGTTCTTC. Amino acid sequence: CASDRVRVSDYNEQFF.

The rearrangement uses TRBV2 and TRBJ2-1; no firm D call. The CDR3 is 12 amino acids. V gave up 1 base and J gave up 10 bases, with 8 bases separating them. CDR1 and CDR2 (germline): SNHLY, FYNNEI. The CDR3 coding sequence is TGTGCCAGCAGTGAAGTCCTAAGGGAGCAGTTCTTC. Its translation: CASSEVLREQFF.

The V gene is TRBV7-2, the J gene TRBJ2-5, with D perhaps matching TRBD1 (6 bases). This CDR3 has 14 amino acids. V gave up 2 bases and J gave up 2 bases, with 9 bases separating them. Germline lookup yields CDR1 SGHTA and CDR2 FQGNSA. This chain's CDR3 is CASSLPDSQETQYF. CDR3 in DNA: TGTGCCAGCAGCTTACCGGACAGTCAAGAGACCCAGTACTTC. The full variable domain, its missing parts supplied by reference TRBV7-2 and TRBJ2-5, is GAGVSQSPSNKVTEKGKDVELRCDPISGHTALYWYRQSLGQGLEFLIYFQGNSAPDKSGLPSDRFSAERTGGSVSTLTIQRTQQEDSAVYLCASSLPDSQETQYFGPGTRLLVL.